This T cell receptor (beta chain) was recovered during a study of T cell responses to AZD1222 COVID-19 vaccine. Regarding the study as a whole: Spike-specific TCRs gained breadth and depth after people received two AZD1222 doses. Only five or six individuals given AZD1222 were seropositive at baseline. CD4 TCRs covered the whole spike, strongest at regions 160-218 and 743-854.

Germline V CDR1 and CDR2: LNHDA, SQIVND (reference sequence). CDR3 size: 13 residues. The V end was cut by 1 base, the J end by 4 bases, with 7 bases between. Here immunoSEQ multiplex PCR was the method, and the copy in TCRdb shows in-frame clones only, minus some. The sample has over 100,000 clones, about 90% seen once; the top ten hold 4% to 6%. A word on this clone: The antigen remains unidentified.

The chain uses TRBV19 and TRBJ2-5, with a possible D match to TRBD2 (5 bases). This TCR came from an adult in good health. Sequencing was performed on peripheral blood, taken on day 0 of AZD1222 vaccination. This chain's CDR3 is CASSIGAGETQYF. In DNA, the CDR3 is TGTGCCAGTAGTATAGGGGCGGGAGAGACCCAGTACTTC.